This T cell receptor (beta chain) was obtained from a study of CD8 T cells in ankylosing spondylitis. Using quantitative 5'-RACE with molecular barcodes, the authors made TCR beta libraries. TCRdb reprocessed the 5' RACE reads with MiXCR, giving one entry per CDR3 protein. Of around 180,000 distinct CDR3 sequences listed, about 18% were seen once; the top ten hold 4.3%. The germline V gene has CDR1 DFQATT and CDR2 SNEGSKA (reference sequence). The CDR3 loop spans 16 amino acids. Trimming at V came to 5 bases and at J to 7 bases, leaving 11 bases not matched to a gene. Source material: blood, either unsorted or a sorted T cell fraction (not recorded which). The V gene is TRBV20-1, the J gene TRBJ2-5, with 15 bases lining up with TRBD2. The TCR was taken from a male donor under 30 with ankylosing spondylitis or in good health (not recorded which). This chain's CDR3 is CSAPWTSGRAGGTQYF. The CDR3 region has the DNA TGCAGTGCTCCCTGGACTAGCGGGAGGGCCGGAGGGACCCAGTACTTC.